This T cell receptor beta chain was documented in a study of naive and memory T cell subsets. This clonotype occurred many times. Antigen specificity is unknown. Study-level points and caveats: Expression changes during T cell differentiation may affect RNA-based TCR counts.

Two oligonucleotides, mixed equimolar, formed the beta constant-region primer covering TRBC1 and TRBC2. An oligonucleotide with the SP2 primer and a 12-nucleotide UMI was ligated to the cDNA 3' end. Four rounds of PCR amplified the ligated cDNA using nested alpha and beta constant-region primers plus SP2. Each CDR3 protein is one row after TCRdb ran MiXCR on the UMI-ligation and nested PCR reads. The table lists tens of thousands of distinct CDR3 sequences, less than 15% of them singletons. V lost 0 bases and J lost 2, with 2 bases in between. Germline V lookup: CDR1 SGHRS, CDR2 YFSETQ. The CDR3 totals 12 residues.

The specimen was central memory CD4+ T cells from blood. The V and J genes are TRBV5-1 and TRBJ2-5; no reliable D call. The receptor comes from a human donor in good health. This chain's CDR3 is CASSLAQETQYF. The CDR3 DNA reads TGCGCCAGCAGCTTGGCTCAAGAGACCCAGTACTTC.